This entry is about one T cell receptor beta chain. Other DNA sequences in this sample translate to the same CDR3. The CDR3 totals 15 residues. Unmatched junction bases numbered 6, after V lost 5 bases and J lost 1 base. The germline V gene has CDR1 SGHRS and CDR2 YFSETQ. The data belong to a study of blood T cell repertoires in COVID-19. The data were produced by immunoSEQ multiplex PCR, yet TCRdb's version contains in-frame clones alone and is incomplete. The sample comprises around 220,000 clones, around four fifths of which are singletons, and less than 20% rests with the top ten. Source material: peripheral blood. The TCR comes from a man aged 25-45 years with active or convalescent COVID-19. V is TRBV5-1 and J is TRBJ2-3, with 8 bases aligning to TRBD1. Here the CDR3 reads CASSPGQGGTDTQYF. The CDR3 coding sequence is TGCGCCAGCAGTCCCGGACAGGGAGGCACAGATACGCAGTATTTT.